Listed below are T cell receptor beta chains from one sample, sequenced in a study of cytomegalovirus exposure and HLA in healthy donors. The table came from immunoSEQ multiplex PCR; TCRdb's copy has only in-frame clones and leaves some out. The sample has over 60,000 clones, roughly four fifths seen once. Material for sequencing was PBMCs. Every receptor here comes from a woman aged 30 to 39 in good health and CMV-seropositive. CDR3s include the opening cysteine and the closing phenylalanine or tryptophan. Fields, in order: J gene, V gene, clone size, D gene, CDR3 DNA, CDR3 protein. A D gene is named only where the DNA matches it firmly. A row's size may be missing; if present it is once, few, many or a size class.

TRBJ2-3 | TRBV2 | once | - | TGTGCCAGCAGAGCTACTGTGACAGATACGCAGTATTTT | CASRATVTDTQYF
TRBJ2-3 | TRBV9 | - | - | TGTGCCAGCAGCGTAGAGCCCCCTCCTACAGATACGCAGTATTTT | CASSVEPPPTDTQYF
TRBJ2-7 | TRBV4-1 | - | TRBD2 | TGCGCCAGCAGCCAAATTGCGGGGGAGGGATACGAGCAGTACTTC | CASSQIAGEGYEQYF
TRBJ2-3 | TRBV2 | - | - | TGTGCCAGCAGTGAGGGGCCCCTTAGGAATACAGCGCAGTATTTT | CASSEGPLRNTAQYF
TRBJ2-7 | TRBV5-4 | - | - | TGTGCCAGCAGTTCCCCCGGTGGGGAGTCCTACGAGCAGTACTTC | CASSSPGGESYEQYF
TRBJ2-3 | TRBV19 | - | - | TGTGCCAGTAGTATCCTCGCAGATACGCAGTATTTT | CASSILADTQYF
TRBJ1-1 | TRBV2 | few | - | TGTGCCAGCAGTGAGGGCAGAAAAAATACTGAAGCTTTCTTT | CASSEGRKNTEAFF
TRBJ1-4 | TRBV15 | - | - | TGTGCCACCAGTGGGGCTGGGAATGGGCGGGAAAAACTGTTTTTT | CATSGAGNGREKLFF
TRBJ2-7 | TRBV18 | - | - | TGTGCCAGCTCACCAGTTAGGGAGAACGAGCAGTACTTC | CASSPVRENEQYF
TRBJ1-1 | TRBV10-1 | - | - | TGCGCCAGCAGTTGGGGGCTGAACACTGAAGCTTTCTTT | CASSWGLNTEAFF
TRBJ2-3 | TRBV7-2 | - | - | TGTGCCAGCAGCTTAGCGCTGTCCGGCCGGAGGCAGTATTTT | CASSLALSGRRQYF
TRBJ2-3 | TRBV5-1 | - | TRBD2 | TGCGCCAGCAGCTTGGCCTCGCGGGGGACAGATACGCAGTATTTT | CASSLASRGTDTQYF
TRBJ2-7 | TRBV18 | - | TRBD1 | TGTGCCAGCTTAGGGACAGGGGGCTACGAGCAGTACTTC | CASLGTGGYEQYF
TRBJ2-7 | TRBV2 | once | TRBD2 | TGTGCCAGCAGTGGGGGAGGGCCCTACGAGCAGTACTTC | CASSGGGPYEQYF
TRBJ2-3 | TRBV7-8 | few | - | TGTGCCAGCAGCTCGGGACTTTACACAGATACGCAGTATTTT | CASSSGLYTDTQYF
TRBJ2-3 | TRBV28 | few | TRBD2 | TGTGCCAGCAGTTTTTTGAACGGCGGGAGTGGCACAGATACGCAGTATTTT | CASSFLNGGSGTDTQYF
TRBJ2-5 | TRBV5-1 | - | TRBD2 | TGCGCCAGCAGGACTAGCGGGAAGGAGACCCAGTACTTC | CASRTSGKETQYF
TRBJ1-1 | TRBV6-5 | few | - | TGTGCCAGCAGTTACCTGGGAGAGAACACTGAAGCTTTCTTT | CASSYLGENTEAFF
TRBJ2-2 | TRBV6-1 | - | - | TGTGCCAGCAGTGAACGTGGGAGAAGAGCCGGGGAGCTGTTTTTT | CASSERGRRAGELFF
TRBJ1-3 | TRBV5-1 | - | TRBD1 | TGCGCCAGCAGCGGGACAGCTGGAAACACCATATATTTT | CASSGTAGNTIYF
TRBJ2-3 | TRBV11-1 | - | - | TGTGCCAGCAGCTTAAGCCTCGCGCTGGGCACAGATACGCAGTATTTT | CASSLSLALGTDTQYF
TRBJ1-1 | TRBV7-9 | few | - | TGTGCCAGCAGCTTGGGGCACAACACTGAAGCTTTCTTT | CASSLGHNTEAFF
TRBJ2-2 | TRBV19 | - | TRBD1 | TGTGCCAGTAGTATTGTGGGACAGGGGACGACCGGGGAGCTGTTTTTT | CASSIVGQGTTGELFF
TRBJ2-1 | TRBV13 | - | TRBD2 | TGTGCCAGCAGCTTAGACGGACTCTCGGGACTAGCGGTCGGTGGACAGTTCTTC | CASSLDGLSGLAVGGQFF
TRBJ2-1 | TRBV5-6 | - | - | TGTGCCAGCAGCTTGTACAGGAGCTCCTACAATGAGCAGTTCTTC | CASSLYRSSYNEQFF
TRBJ2-7 | TRBV2 | few | TRBD2 | TGTGCCAGCGGGACTAGCAGCTCCTACGAGCAGTACTTC | CASGTSSSYEQYF
TRBJ2-7 | TRBV7-2 | few | - | TGTGCCAGCAGCATTAGCGTCTCCTACGAGCAGTACTTC | CASSISVSYEQYF
TRBJ2-1 | TRBV11-3 | - | - | TGTGCCAGCAGCTTAGTAGTGGGGGGACTTGGAGGGCGAGATGAGCAGTTCTTC | CASSLVVGGLGGRDEQFF
TRBJ1-1 | TRBV2 | - | TRBD1 | TGTGCCAGCAGGATCCTCGACAGGGAGAACACTGAAGCTTTCTTT | CASRILDRENTEAFF
TRBJ2-7 | TRBV6-4 | - | TRBD1 | TGTGCCAGCATGGGGACAGGACCCTACGAGCAGTACTTC | CASMGTGPYEQYF
TRBJ1-1 | TRBV2 | - | TRBD1 | TGTGCCAGCAGTACATGGACAGGAGGGACTGAAGCTTTCTTT | CASSTWTGGTEAFF
TRBJ2-1 | TRBV19 | - | TRBD2 | TGTGCCAGTAGTACTCGGGACAGGAGGAGACTAGCGGGCCCCTACAATGAGCAGTTCTTC | CASSTRDRRRLAGPYNEQFF
TRBJ1-2 | TRBV5-1 | - | - | TGCGCCAGCAGCTTGGCCTCTAACGCCGTACAGGGCGGAGGCTACACCTTC | CASSLASNAVQGGGYTF
TRBJ2-5 | TRBV9 | - | - | TGTGCCAGCACCCTGGAAGGAGGGGACAGCCAAGAGACCCAGTACTTC | CASTLEGGDSQETQYF
TRBJ2-2 | TRBV7-2 | - | - | TGTGCCAGCAGCTCCACTCCCACCGGGGAGCTGTTTTTT | CASSSTPTGELFF
TRBJ2-7 | TRBV27 | - | - | TGTGCCAGCAGTTTAGGGGGCGGAGACTACGAGCAGTACTTC | CASSLGGGDYEQYF
TRBJ2-7 | TRBV28 | - | - | TGTGCCAGCAGTACCCGCAGAGGGTCGAATTCCTACGAGCAGTACTTC | CASSTRRGSNSYEQYF
TRBJ2-1 | TRBV7-2 | - | - | TGTGCCAGCAGCCTTACGACATCGCATTACCTCAATGAGCAGTTCTTC | CASSLTTSHYLNEQFF
TRBJ1-1 | TRBV29-1 | - | - | TGCAGCGTTGAAACCCTTACGTACCAGATGAACACTGAAGCTTTCTTT | CSVETLTYQMNTEAFF
TRBJ1-2 | TRBV11-2 | - | - | TGTGCCAGCAGCTTAGGCAGGGTGGGTGGCTACACCTTC | CASSLGRVGGYTF
TRBJ1-2 | TRBV7-2 | once | TRBD1 | TGTGCCAGCAGCTCTGGGACAGAGAGAGGCTACACCTTC | CASSSGTERGYTF
TRBJ1-4 | TRBV19 | - | - | TGTGCCAGTATCCGCGCTAGAAGGGAAAAACTGTTTTTT | CASIRARREKLFF
TRBJ2-1 | TRBV19 | - | TRBD2 | TGTGCCAGTAGTATAGATGGGACTAGCTACAATGAGCAGTTCTTC | CASSIDGTSYNEQFF
TRBJ2-1 | TRBV29-1 | few | TRBD2 | TGCAGCGTTGCTACTAGCGGGCCCATGAACAATGAGCAGTTCTTC | CSVATSGPMNNEQFF
TRBJ1-1 | TRBV7-3 | once | - | TGTGCCAGCAGCTTAATGGGGGGGACACGGACTGAAGCTTTCTTT | CASSLMGGTRTEAFF
TRBJ1-1 | TRBV19 | many | - | TGTGCCAGTAGTAGACAGAACACTGAAGCTTTCTTT | CASSRQNTEAFF
TRBJ2-5 | TRBV7-2 | - | TRBD2 | TGTGCCAGCAGCTTCGGTATAGCGGGAGTGGAGACCCAGTACTTC | CASSFGIAGVETQYF
TRBJ1-1 | TRBV10-3 | - | TRBD1 | TGTGCCATCAGTCGGACAGGGCCCTCGGAAGGAACTGAAGCTTTCTTT | CAISRTGPSEGTEAFF
TRBJ1-1 | TRBV19 | few | TRBD1 | TGTGCCAGTTTGGGACAGGGGTTCATGAACACTGAAGCTTTCTTT | CASLGQGFMNTEAFF
TRBJ1-4 | TRBV6-5 | few | - | TGTGCCAGCAGTTCGCAAGATGAGGGAAAACTGTTTTTT | CASSSQDEGKLFF
TRBJ1-1 | TRBV28 | - | TRBD1 | TGTGCCAGCAGCTTGACCGGGACAGGGGGCGCTGAAGCTTTCTTT | CASSLTGTGGAEAFF
TRBJ2-2 | TRBV18 | - | - | TGTGCCAGCTCACCCTACAGGGCCGGGGAGCTGTTTTTT | CASSPYRAGELFF
TRBJ1-5 | TRBV7-9 | - | - | TGTGCCAGCAGCCCTTATTATAGCAATCAGCCCCAGCATTTT | CASSPYYSNQPQHF
TRBJ2-5 | TRBV7-3 | - | TRBD1 | TGTGCCAGCAGCCCCAACGGGGCAGGGGGAGAGACCCAGTACTTC | CASSPNGAGGETQYF
TRBJ2-1 | TRBV19 | many | TRBD2 | TGTGCCAGTAGTTACTTAGACGGGACTAGCAAGCAGTTCTTC | CASSYLDGTSKQFF